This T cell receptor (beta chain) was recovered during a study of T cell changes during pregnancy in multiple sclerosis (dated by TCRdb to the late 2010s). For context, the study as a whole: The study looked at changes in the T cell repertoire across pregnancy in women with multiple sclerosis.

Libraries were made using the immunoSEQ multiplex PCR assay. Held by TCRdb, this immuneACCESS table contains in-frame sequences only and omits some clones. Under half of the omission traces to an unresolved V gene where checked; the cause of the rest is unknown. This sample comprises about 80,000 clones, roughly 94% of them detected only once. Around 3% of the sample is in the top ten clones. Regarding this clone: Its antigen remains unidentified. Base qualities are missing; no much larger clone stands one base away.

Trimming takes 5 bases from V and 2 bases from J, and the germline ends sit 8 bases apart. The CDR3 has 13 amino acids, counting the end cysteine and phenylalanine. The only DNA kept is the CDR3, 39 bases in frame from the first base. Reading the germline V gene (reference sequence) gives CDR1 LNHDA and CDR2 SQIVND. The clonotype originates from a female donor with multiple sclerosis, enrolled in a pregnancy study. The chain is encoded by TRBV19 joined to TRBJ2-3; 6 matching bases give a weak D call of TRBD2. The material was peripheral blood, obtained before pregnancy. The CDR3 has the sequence CASSAGFTDTQYF. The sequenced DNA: TGTGCCAGTAGTGCGGGATTCACAGATACGCAGTATTTT.